The 2 T cell receptor beta chains below all came from one sample that was sequenced in a study of cytomegalovirus exposure and HLA in healthy donors. The PCR was carried out with 60 Vbeta primers and 13 Jbeta primers. TCRdb's copy holds only in-frame clones and misses some; the assay was immunoSEQ multiplex PCR. Of 100,000 to 150,000 clones in the sample, approximately 81% are singletons; the top ten hold 6% to 8%. The sample consisted of PBMCs. Source of these receptors: a male donor in good health and CMV-seronegative.

V and J are TRBV7-8 and TRBJ2-7; 7 bases align to TRBD1. CDR1 is SGHVS, CDR2 FQNEAQ, per germline. Trimming cost V 5 bases and J 6 bases; bases outside gene matches: 10. This CDR3 has 14 residues. CDR3 region: CASSPIQGLGEQYF. The CDR3 region has the DNA TGTGCCAGCAGCCCCATACAGGGGCTTGGCGAGCAGTACTTC.

The chain links TRBV30 to TRBJ2-7, with 10 bases aligning to TRBD1. Germline CDR1 is GTSNPN and CDR2 is SVGIG (reference sequence). V dropped 3 bases and J dropped 3; count of bases not matched to a gene: 8. The CDR3 sequence is 15 residues long. The CDR3 region is CAWSGDRGQNYEQYF. The CDR3 DNA reads TGTGCCTGGAGCGGAGACAGGGGGCAAAACTACGAGCAGTACTTC.